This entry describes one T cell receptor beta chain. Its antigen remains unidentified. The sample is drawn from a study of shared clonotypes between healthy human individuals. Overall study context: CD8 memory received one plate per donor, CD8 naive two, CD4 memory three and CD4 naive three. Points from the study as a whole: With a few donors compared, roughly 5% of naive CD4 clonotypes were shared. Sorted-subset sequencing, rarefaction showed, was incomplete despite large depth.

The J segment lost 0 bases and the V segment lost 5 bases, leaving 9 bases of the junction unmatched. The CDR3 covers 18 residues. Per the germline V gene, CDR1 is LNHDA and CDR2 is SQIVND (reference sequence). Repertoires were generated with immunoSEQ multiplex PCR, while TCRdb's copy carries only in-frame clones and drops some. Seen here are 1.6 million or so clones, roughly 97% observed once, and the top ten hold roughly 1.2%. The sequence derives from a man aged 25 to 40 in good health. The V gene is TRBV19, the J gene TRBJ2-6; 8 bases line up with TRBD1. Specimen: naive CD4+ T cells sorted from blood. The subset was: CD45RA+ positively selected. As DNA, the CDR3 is TGTGCCAGTAGTCTCCTGACAGGGGCCCTCTCTGGGGCCAACGTCCTGACTTTC. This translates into CASSLLTGALSGANVLTF.